This T cell receptor (beta chain) was profiled in a study of T cells in Graves' hyperthyroidism and ophthalmopathy. Broader study findings: The model foresaw ophthalmopathy a median around seven months prior to onset.

Patients aged 18 to 65 had newly diagnosed hyperthyroidism of under 2 months' duration. Out of approximately 10 ml of fresh peripheral blood came the PBMCs. With V trimmed by 1 base and J by 6 bases, 4 bases remained unmatched. CDR1 and CDR2 (germline): MGHRA, YSYEKL. The CDR3 totals 15 residues. RNA transcripts were the template for amplifying TCR beta CDR3 regions. The primer set for the first-round RT-PCR of the TCR CDR3 was HTBI. TCRdb itself ran the multiplex PCR reads through MiXCR, one entry per CDR3 protein. The repertoire holds approximately 400,000 distinct CDR3 sequences, with around a sixth as singletons. A word on this clonotype: Its antigen is unidentified.

The sequencing sample was made of blood. The TCR comes from a woman younger than 30 with Graves' hyperthyroidism. The chain has TRBV4-1 and TRBJ2-7, with 12 bases lining up with TRBD2. CDR3 in amino acids: CASSQVTSGSGEQYF. The CDR3 DNA reads as TGCGCCAGCAGCCAAGTGACTAGCGGGAGTGGCGAGCAGTACTTC.